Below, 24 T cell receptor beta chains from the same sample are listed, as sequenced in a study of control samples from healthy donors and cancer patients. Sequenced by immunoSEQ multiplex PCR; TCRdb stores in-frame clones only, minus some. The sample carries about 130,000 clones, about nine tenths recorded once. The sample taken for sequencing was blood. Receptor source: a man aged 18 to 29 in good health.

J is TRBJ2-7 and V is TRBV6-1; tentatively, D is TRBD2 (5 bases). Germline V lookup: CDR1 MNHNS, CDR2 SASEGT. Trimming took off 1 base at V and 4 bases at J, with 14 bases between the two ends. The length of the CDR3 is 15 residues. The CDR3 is CASSEDQRIQYEQYF. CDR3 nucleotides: TGTGCCAGCAGTGAAGACCAGCGGATACAATACGAGCAGTACTTC.

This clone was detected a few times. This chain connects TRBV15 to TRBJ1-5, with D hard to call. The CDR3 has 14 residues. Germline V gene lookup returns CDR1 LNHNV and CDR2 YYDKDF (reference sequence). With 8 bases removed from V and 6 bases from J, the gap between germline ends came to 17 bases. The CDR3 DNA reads TGTGCCACCTCACAGAGAATGGGTGGTCAGCCCCAGCATTTT. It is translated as CATSQRMGGQPQHF.

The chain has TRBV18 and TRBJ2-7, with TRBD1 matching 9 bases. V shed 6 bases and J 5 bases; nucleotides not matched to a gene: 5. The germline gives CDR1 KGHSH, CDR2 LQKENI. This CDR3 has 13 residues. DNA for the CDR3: TGTGCCAGCTCCAGGGACAGGGTCGACGAGCAGTACTTC. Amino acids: CASSRDRVDEQYF.

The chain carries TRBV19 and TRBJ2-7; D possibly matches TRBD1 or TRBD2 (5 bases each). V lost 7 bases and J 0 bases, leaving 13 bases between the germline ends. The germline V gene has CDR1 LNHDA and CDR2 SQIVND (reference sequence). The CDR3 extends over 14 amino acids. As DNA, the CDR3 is TGTGCCAGTACCGGGGACGGATCCTCCTACGAGCAGTACTTC. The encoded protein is CASTGDGSSYEQYF.

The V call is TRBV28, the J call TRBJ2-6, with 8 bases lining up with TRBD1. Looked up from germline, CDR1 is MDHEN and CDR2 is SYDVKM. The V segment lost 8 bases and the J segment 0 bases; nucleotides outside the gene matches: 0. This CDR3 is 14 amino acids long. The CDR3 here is CASDRGSGANVLTF. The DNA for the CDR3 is TGTGCCAGCGACAGGGGCTCTGGGGCCAACGTCCTGACTTTC.

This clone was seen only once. The CDR3 DNA sequence: TGTGCCAGCTCACCCATGACAGGGTTCGTGAAAAATGAGCAGTTCTTC. As protein: CASSPMTGFVKNEQFF. The chain employs TRBV18 and TRBJ2-1, with 7 nucleotides matching TRBD1. Germline V CDR1 and CDR2: KGHSH, LQKENI. The CDR3 length is 16 residues. J lost 7 bases, V lost 3 bases, and 12 bases had no gene match.

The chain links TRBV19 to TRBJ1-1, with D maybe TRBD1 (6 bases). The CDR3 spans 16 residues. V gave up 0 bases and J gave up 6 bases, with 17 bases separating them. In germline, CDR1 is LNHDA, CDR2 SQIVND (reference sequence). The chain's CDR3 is CASSIEGGTGEAEAFF. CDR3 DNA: TGTGCCAGTAGTATAGAAGGGGGGACGGGGGAAGCTGAAGCTTTCTTT.

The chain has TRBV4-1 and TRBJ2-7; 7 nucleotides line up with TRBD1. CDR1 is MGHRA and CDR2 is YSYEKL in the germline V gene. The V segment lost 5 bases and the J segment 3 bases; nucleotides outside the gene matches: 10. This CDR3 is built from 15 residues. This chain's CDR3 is CASSIRQGDFYEQYF. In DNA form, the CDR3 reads TGCGCCAGCAGCATAAGACAGGGAGACTTCTACGAGCAGTACTTC.

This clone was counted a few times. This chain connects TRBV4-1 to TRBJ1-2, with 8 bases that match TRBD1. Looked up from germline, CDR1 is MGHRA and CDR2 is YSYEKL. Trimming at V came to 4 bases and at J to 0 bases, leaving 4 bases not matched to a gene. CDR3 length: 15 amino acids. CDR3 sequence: CASSLQGEANYGYTF. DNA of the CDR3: TGCGCCAGCAGCCTACAGGGGGAAGCTAACTATGGCTACACCTTC.

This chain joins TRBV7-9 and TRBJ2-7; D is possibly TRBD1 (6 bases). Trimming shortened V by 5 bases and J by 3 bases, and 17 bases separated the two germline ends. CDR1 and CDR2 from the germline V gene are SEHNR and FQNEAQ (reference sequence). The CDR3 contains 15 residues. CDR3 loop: CASSQDSLGYYEQYF. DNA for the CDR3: TGTGCCAGCAGCCAGGACAGCCTTGGGTACTACGAGCAGTACTTC.

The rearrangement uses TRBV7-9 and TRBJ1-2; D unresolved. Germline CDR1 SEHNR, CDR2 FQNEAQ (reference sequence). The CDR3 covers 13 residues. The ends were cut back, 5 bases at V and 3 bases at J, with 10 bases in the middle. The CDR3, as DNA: TGTGCCAGCAGCCTAGGACCCGACTATGGCTACACCTTC. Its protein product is CASSLGPDYGYTF.

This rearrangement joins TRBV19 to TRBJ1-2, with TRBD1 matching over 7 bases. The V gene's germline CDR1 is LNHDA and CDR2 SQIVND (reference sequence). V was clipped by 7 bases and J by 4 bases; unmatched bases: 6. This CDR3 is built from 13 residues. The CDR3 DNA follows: TGTGCCAGTAACACGGACAGGTTCTATGGCTACACCTTC. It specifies CASNTDRFYGYTF.

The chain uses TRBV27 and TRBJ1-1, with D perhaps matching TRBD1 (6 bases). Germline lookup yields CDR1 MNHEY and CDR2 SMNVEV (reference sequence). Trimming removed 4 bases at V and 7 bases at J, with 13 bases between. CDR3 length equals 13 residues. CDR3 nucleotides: TGTGCCAGCAGTTCGCACACAGGGTTTGAAGCTTTCTTT. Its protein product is CASSSHTGFEAFF.

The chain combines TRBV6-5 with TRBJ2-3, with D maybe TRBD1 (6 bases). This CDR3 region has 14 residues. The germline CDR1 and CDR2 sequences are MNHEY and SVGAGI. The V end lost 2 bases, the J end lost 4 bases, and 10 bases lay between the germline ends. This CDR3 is CASSYGGGADTQYF. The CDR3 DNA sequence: TGTGCCAGCAGTTACGGGGGCGGCGCAGATACGCAGTATTTT.

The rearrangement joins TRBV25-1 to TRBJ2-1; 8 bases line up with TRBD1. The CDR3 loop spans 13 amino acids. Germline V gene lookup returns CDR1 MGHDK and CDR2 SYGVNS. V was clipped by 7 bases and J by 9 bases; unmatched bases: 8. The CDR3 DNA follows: TGTGCCAGCACACCAGGGGGCCTAGGTGAGCAGTTCTTC. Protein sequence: CASTPGGLGEQFF. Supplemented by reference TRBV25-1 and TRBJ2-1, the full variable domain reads EADIYQTPRYLVIGTGKKITLECSQTMGHDKMYWYQQDPGMELHLIHYSYGVNSTEKGDLSSESTVSRIRTEHFPLTLESARPSHTSQYLCASTPGGLGEQFFGPGTRLTVL.

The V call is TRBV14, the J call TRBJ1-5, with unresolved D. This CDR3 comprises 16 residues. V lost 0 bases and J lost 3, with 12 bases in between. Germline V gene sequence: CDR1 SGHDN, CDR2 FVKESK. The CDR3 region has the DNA TGTGCCAGCAGCCAAGATGTGTACAGCTCCAATCAGCCCCAGCATTTT. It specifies CASSQDVYSSNQPQHF.

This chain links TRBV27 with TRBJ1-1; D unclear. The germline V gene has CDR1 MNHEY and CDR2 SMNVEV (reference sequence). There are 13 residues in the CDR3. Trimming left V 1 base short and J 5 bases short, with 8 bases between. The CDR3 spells CASSLFVGTEAFF. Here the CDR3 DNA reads TGTGCCAGCAGTTTATTCGTAGGGACTGAAGCTTTCTTT.

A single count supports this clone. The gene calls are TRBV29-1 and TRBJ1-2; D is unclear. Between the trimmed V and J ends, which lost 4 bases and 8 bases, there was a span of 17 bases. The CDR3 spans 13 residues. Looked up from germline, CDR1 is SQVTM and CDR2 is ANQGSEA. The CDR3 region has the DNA TGCAGCGTTGGGGAGGGCGCAGCGGACGGCTACACCTTC. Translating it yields CSVGEGAADGYTF.

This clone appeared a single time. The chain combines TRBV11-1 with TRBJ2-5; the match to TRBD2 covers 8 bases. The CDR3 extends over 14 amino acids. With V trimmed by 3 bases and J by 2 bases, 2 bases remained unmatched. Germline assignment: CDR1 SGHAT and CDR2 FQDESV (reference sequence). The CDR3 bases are TGTGCCAGCAGCTTTAGCGGGGAACAAGAGACCCAGTACTTC. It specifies CASSFSGEQETQYF.

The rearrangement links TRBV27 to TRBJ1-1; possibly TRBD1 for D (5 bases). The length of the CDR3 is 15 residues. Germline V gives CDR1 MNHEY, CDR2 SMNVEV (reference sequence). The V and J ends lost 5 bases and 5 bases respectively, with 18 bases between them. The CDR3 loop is CASSPIGLGDTEAFF. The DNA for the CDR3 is TGTGCCAGCAGTCCCATCGGATTGGGGGATACTGAAGCTTTCTTT.

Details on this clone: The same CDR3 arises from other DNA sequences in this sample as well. Here the CDR3 DNA reads TGTGCCAGCAGCCTGGGGACTAGTGGGGGGGCCCAGTACTTC. Protein product: CASSLGTSGGAQYF. This chain uses TRBV3-1 (or the pseudogene TRBV3-2) with TRBJ2-5; 8 bases line up with TRBD2. The CDR3 loop spans 14 amino acids. Germline CDR1 is LGHDT and CDR2 is YNNKEL (reference sequence). Germline trimming cut 4 bases from V and 9 bases from J; bases unmatched to any gene: 10.

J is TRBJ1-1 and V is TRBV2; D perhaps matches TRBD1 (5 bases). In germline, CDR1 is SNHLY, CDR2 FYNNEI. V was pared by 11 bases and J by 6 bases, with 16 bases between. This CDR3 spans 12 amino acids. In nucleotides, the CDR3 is TGTGCCCCCCGTGGGGGTGGCCCTGAAGCTTTCTTT. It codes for CAPRGGGPEAFF.

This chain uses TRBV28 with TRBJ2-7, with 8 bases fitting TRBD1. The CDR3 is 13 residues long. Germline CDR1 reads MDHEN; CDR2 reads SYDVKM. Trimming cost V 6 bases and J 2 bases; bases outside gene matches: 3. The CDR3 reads CASRTTGAYEQYF. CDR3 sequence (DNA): TGTGCCAGCAGAACGACAGGGGCCTACGAGCAGTACTTC.

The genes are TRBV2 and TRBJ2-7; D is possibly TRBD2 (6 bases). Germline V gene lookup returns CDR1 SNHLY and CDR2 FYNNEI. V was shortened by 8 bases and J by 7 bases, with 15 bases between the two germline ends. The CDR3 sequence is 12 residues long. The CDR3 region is CASGGLSWEQYF. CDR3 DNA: TGTGCCAGCGGGGGGTTGAGCTGGGAGCAGTACTTC. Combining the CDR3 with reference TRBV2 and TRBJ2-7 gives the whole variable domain EPEVTQTPSHQVTQMGQEVILRCVPISNHLYFYWYRQILGQKVEFLVSFYNNEISEKSEIFDDQFSVERPDGSNFTLKIRSTKLEDSAMYFCASGGLSWEQYFGPGTRLTVT.